The 32 T cell receptor beta chains listed next were all sequenced from one sample in a study of OX40 agonist ivuxolimab in advanced cancers. Library preparation employed the immunoSEQ multiplex PCR assay. Drawn from immuneACCESS, this table holds only the in-frame rearrangements with V and J called that TCRdb kept. Clones are partly lost; checked studies trace under half to an unresolved V gene and leave the rest unexplained. The sample contains 70,000 to 95,000 clones, 91% of them found a single time. Clones ranked in the top ten supply more than 5.5% of the sample. The sequencing used CD4+ or CD8+ T cells sorted from blood, collected in a trial of the OX40 agonist ivuxolimab. The receptors shown here come from an adult with an advanced solid tumor such as melanoma, head and neck, liver or kidney cancer.

The genes are TRBV7-9 and TRBJ2-1, with D perhaps assigned TRBD1 or TRBD2 (5 bases each). The CDR3 has 12 residues. V shed 4 bases and J shed 9 bases, with 10 bases lying between them. The V gene's germline CDR1 is SEHNR and CDR2 FQNEAQ (reference sequence). The CDR3 spells CASSWDLAEQFF. The DNA of the CDR3 is TGTGCCAGCAGCTGGGACCTCGCTGAGCAGTTCTTC.

The chain combines TRBV10-3 with TRBJ2-5; weak D call: TRBD2 (7 bases). The CDR3 extends over 17 amino acids. From germline, CDR1 is ENHRY and CDR2 SYGVKD. Deletions cut 3 bases from V and 2 bases from J, with 19 bases between. Here the CDR3 reads CAISEGGSSGAQETQYF. Written as DNA, the CDR3 is TGTGCCATCAGTGAAGGGGGGTCTAGCGGAGCACAAGAGACCCAGTACTTC.

This chain connects TRBV5-1 to TRBJ2-5; the match to TRBD1 covers 8 bases. CDR1 and CDR2 (germline): SGHRS, YFSETQ. The length of the CDR3 is 15 residues. With 4 bases clipped from V and 1 base from J, the junction kept 6 bases outside the gene matches. CDR3 region: CASSIRQGPQETQYF. CDR3 nucleotides: TGCGCCAGCAGCATAAGACAGGGGCCCCAAGAGACCCAGTACTTC.

V usage is TRBV7-3 and J usage is TRBJ1-5; D is undetermined. Germline V gene lookup returns CDR1 SGHTA and CDR2 FQGTGA. The length of the CDR3 is 13 residues. V dropped 5 bases and J dropped 3 bases, with 8 bases sitting between them. DNA of the CDR3: TGTGCCAGCAGCCTAGACTTCAATCAGCCCCAGCATTTT. Amino acids: CASSLDFNQPQHF.

The V call is TRBV28, the J call TRBJ2-3; a weak D match, TRBD2 (6 bases). The CDR3 is 17 residues long. V lost 3 bases, J lost 0 bases, and 16 bases lay in between. CDR1 and CDR2 (germline): MDHEN, SYDVKM. The chain's CDR3 is CASSFPGVGMSTDTQYF. The CDR3 DNA follows: TGTGCCAGCAGTTTTCCGGGGGTCGGTATGAGCACAGATACGCAGTATTTT.

This clone was seen a single time. V gene TRBV11-2 combines with J gene TRBJ2-1; 8 positions agree with TRBD2. V was pared by 5 bases and J by 3 bases, with 6 bases of the junction left unmatched. The CDR3 has 15 amino acids. Germline assignment: CDR1 SGHAT and CDR2 FQNNGV. The CDR3 loop reads CASSHILAGYNEQFF. The CDR3 nucleotides are TGTGCCAGCAGCCACATCCTAGCGGGCTACAATGAGCAGTTCTTC.

The V gene is TRBV15, the J gene TRBJ2-7; unclear D gene. Germline V gene lookup returns CDR1 LNHNV and CDR2 YYDKDF (reference sequence). The CDR3 sequence is 18 residues long. Between the trimmed V and J ends, which lost 1 base and 1 base, there was a span of 20 bases. The CDR3 is CATSRVVGTRPKSYEQYF. DNA of the CDR3: TGTGCCACCAGCAGAGTCGTGGGCACTCGGCCAAAATCCTACGAGCAGTACTTC.

The chain has TRBV7-9 and TRBJ2-4; D is unresolved. The CDR3 runs 10 residues. From germline, CDR1 is SEHNR and CDR2 FQNEAQ (reference sequence). Trimming cost V 4 bases and J 16 bases, with 11 bases left between them. The CDR3 region is CASSWPPKYF. CDR3 DNA: TGTGCCAGCAGCTGGCCACCAAAATACTTC.

V gene TRBV27 combines with J gene TRBJ2-7; TRBD1 aligns across 7 bases. The CDR3 loop spans 16 amino acids. Germline CDR1 and CDR2: MNHEY and SMNVEV (reference sequence). Losses at the gene ends were 0 bases for V and 2 bases for J; bases not matched to a gene: 7. CDR3 in amino acids: CASSLSGDRVAYEQYF. CDR3 DNA sequence: TGTGCCAGCAGTTTATCCGGCGACAGGGTTGCCTACGAGCAGTACTTC.

The chain couples TRBV7-9 to TRBJ2-1; TRBD1 or TRBD2 may be the D gene (6 bases each). CDR3 length: 11 amino acids. Germline CDR1 reads SEHNR; CDR2 reads FQNEAQ (reference sequence). Trimming took 1 base from V and 14 from J, leaving 9 bases between them. The CDR3 here is CASSLDGGKFF. The CDR3 coding sequence is TGTGCCAGCAGCTTAGACGGGGGCAAGTTCTTC.

The J gene is TRBJ2-5, the V gene TRBV2; 7 bases are a match to TRBD2. The CDR3 totals 14 residues. V gave up 2 bases and J gave up 2 bases; unmatched junction bases: 2. In germline, CDR1 is SNHLY, CDR2 FYNNEI. In DNA, the CDR3 is TGTGCCAGCAGTGAACGGGGGGTACAAGAGACCCAGTACTTC. This gives the protein CASSERGVQETQYF.

The chain recombines TRBV6-4 with TRBJ2-7, with D possibly matching TRBD2 (6 bases). The CDR3 runs to 15 residues. Germline CDR1 reads MRHNA; CDR2 reads SNTAGT. The V end lost 3 bases, the J end lost 3 bases, and 15 bases lay between the germline ends. CDR3 amino acids: CASSEAGRRNYEQYF. Written as DNA, the CDR3 is TGTGCCAGCAGTGAAGCCGGGAGAAGGAACTACGAGCAGTACTTC.

The J gene is TRBJ1-4, the V gene TRBV30; 7 positions match TRBD1. This CDR3 is 14 amino acids long. Germline V lookup: CDR1 GTSNPN, CDR2 SVGIG (reference sequence). The J segment lost 8 bases and the V segment lost 0 bases, leaving 6 bases of the junction unmatched. The CDR3 reads CAWSVGGGREKLFF. In DNA form, the CDR3 reads TGTGCCTGGAGTGTAGGAGGGGGCCGGGAAAAACTGTTTTTT.

The chain joins TRBV6-1 to TRBJ1-5; 11 bases are shared with TRBD1. The CDR3 covers 15 residues. The ends lost 6 bases at V and 4 bases at J; junction bases unmatched: 5. The germline gives CDR1 MNHNS, CDR2 SASEGT. CDR3 bases: TGTGCCAGCAGGACCGGGACAGGGGGAAATCAGCCCCAGCATTTT. Translation gives CASRTGTGGNQPQHF.

The gene calls are TRBV19 and TRBJ2-2; no firm D call. V was clipped by 4 bases and J by 3 bases, with 12 bases between them. CDR1 and CDR2 (germline): LNHDA, SQIVND (reference sequence). The CDR3 covers 15 residues. The DNA for the CDR3 is TGTGCCAGTAGTAGTGGACGGGCCCACACCGGGGAGCTGTTTTTT. Amino acid sequence: CASSSGRAHTGELFF.

The gene calls are TRBV27 and TRBJ1-6; D is possibly TRBD1 (6 bases). The germline V gene encodes CDR1 MNHEY and CDR2 SMNVEV (reference sequence). This CDR3 is 13 amino acids long. V was clipped by 10 bases and J by 6 bases, with 13 bases between them. The CDR3 protein is CATKRGVNSPLHF. In DNA, the CDR3 is TGTGCCACCAAAAGGGGGGTTAATTCACCCCTCCACTTT.

The V and J genes are TRBV19 and TRBJ2-7, with 8 bases matching TRBD1. Looked up from germline, CDR1 is LNHDA and CDR2 is SQIVND (reference sequence). V dropped 1 base and J dropped 3; count of bases not matched to a gene: 2. The CDR3 totals 14 residues. CDR3 DNA: TGTGCCAGTAGTATAGCGGGACAGGTCTACGAGCAGTACTTC. This codes for CASSIAGQVYEQYF.

For the CDR3, the DNA is TGTGCCAGCCGACAGGGGGTCCGTGGCTACACCTTC. This sequence encodes CASRQGVRGYTF. The V call is TRBV2, the J call TRBJ1-2; 9 nucleotides align to TRBD1. Germline CDR1 SNHLY, CDR2 FYNNEI. V dropped 8 bases and J dropped 7; count of bases not matched to a gene: 5. The CDR3 sequence is 12 residues long. Full variable domain (remainder filled in from reference TRBV2 and TRBJ1-2): EPEVTQTPSHQVTQMGQEVILRCVPISNHLYFYWYRQILGQKVEFLVSFYNNEISEKSEIFDDQFSVERPDGSNFTLKIRSTKLEDSAMYFCASRQGVRGYTFGSGTRLTVV.

This chain links TRBV5-1 with TRBJ2-4; D is ambiguous. The V gene lost 0 bases and the J gene lost 2 bases, with 3 bases spanning the gap. CDR1 is SGHRS, CDR2 YFSETQ, per germline. This CDR3 has 13 residues. The CDR3 nucleotides are TGCGCCAGCAGCTTGGCCACCAAAAACATTCAGTACTTC. This encodes CASSLATKNIQYF.

V gene TRBV5-1 combines with J gene TRBJ1-1; D is uncertain. Trimming removed 1 base at V and 1 base at J, with 5 bases between. The CDR3 has 13 residues. CDR1 is SGHRS and CDR2 is YFSETQ in the germline V gene. The CDR3 bases are TGCGCCAGCAGCTTGAGGGAGAACACTGAAGCTTTCTTT. Encoded protein: CASSLRENTEAFF.

The chain couples TRBV5-1 to TRBJ2-7, with a weak D call TRBD2 (6 bases). Trimming removed 5 bases at V and 2 bases at J, with 11 bases between. This CDR3 has 13 residues. Germline CDR1 is SGHRS and CDR2 is YFSETQ. CDR3 sequence: CASRRDGTYEQYF. The CDR3 nucleotides read TGCGCCAGCAGGCGGGACGGGACCTACGAGCAGTACTTC.

V gene TRBV6-5 combines with J gene TRBJ2-2; 7 bases agree with TRBD2. The CDR3 spans 15 residues. CDR1 and CDR2 (germline): MNHEY, SVGAGI. V was clipped by 4 bases and J by 6 bases; unmatched bases: 8. The CDR3 DNA sequence: TGTGCCAGCAGTTTTGGCGGGAGTACTCCCGGGGAGCTGTTTTTT. As protein: CASSFGGSTPGELFF.

The V call is TRBV6-6, the J call TRBJ2-7; D is unclear. This CDR3 region has 13 residues. Germline V lookup: CDR1 MNHNY, CDR2 SVGAGI (reference sequence). Trimming left V 2 bases short and J 2 bases short, with 7 bases between. Here the CDR3 reads CASSYKVTYEQYF. In DNA, the CDR3 is TGTGCCAGCAGTTACAAGGTAACCTACGAGCAGTACTTC.

The rearrangement uses TRBV11-3 and TRBJ2-7, with 10 positions matching TRBD2. V dropped 5 bases and J dropped 3; count of bases not matched to a gene: 13. Germline loops: CDR1 SGHNT, CDR2 YENEEA. The CDR3 is 17 residues long. The DNA of the CDR3 is TGTGCCAGCAGCCCGATCCTACCTAGCGGGAGTCTCTACGAGCAGTACTTC. It encodes CASSPILPSGSLYEQYF.

The V and J genes are TRBV27 and TRBJ2-7, with D perhaps matching TRBD1 or TRBD2 (5 bases each). CDR1 is MNHEY and CDR2 is SMNVEV in the germline V gene (reference sequence). The CDR3 covers 14 residues. V was pared by 6 bases and J by 2 bases, with 14 bases between. CDR3 residues: CASRPSGTPYEQYF. The CDR3 nucleotides read TGTGCCAGCAGACCGTCCGGGACCCCCTACGAGCAGTACTTC.

This chain uses TRBV6-1 with TRBJ2-3; D may be TRBD1 (6 bases). CDR3 length equals 16 residues. In germline, CDR1 is MNHNS, CDR2 SASEGT. V lost 2 bases to trimming and J lost 2 bases, with 14 bases between them. The CDR3 sequence: CASSEWGQGLTDTQYF. The CDR3 nucleotides are TGTGCCAGCAGTGAATGGGGGCAGGGGCTCACAGATACGCAGTATTTT.

The J gene is TRBJ2-1, the V gene TRBV11-2; no definite D call. Germline V gives CDR1 SGHAT, CDR2 FQNNGV. The germline V and J ends were trimmed by 5 bases and 4 bases, with 6 bases remaining between them. The CDR3 consists of 12 residues. In DNA form, the CDR3 reads TGTGCCAGCAGCCTCAGTTACAATGAGCAGTTCTTC. Translation: CASSLSYNEQFF.

The chain combines TRBV28 with TRBJ2-7; the D gene is possibly TRBD2 (5 bases). Germline V lookup: CDR1 MDHEN, CDR2 SYDVKM. The CDR3 spans 14 residues. Trimming removed 3 bases at V and 3 bases at J, with 12 bases between. As DNA, the CDR3 is TGTGCCAGCAGTTTCGGGGTCCACTTCTACGAGCAGTACTTC. This encodes CASSFGVHFYEQYF.

The gene calls are TRBV28 and TRBJ2-7, with 9 bases matching TRBD1. Losses at the gene ends were 8 bases for V and 1 base for J; bases not matched to a gene: 9. Germline V gene lookup returns CDR1 MDHEN and CDR2 SYDVKM. CDR3 length: 15 amino acids. DNA of the CDR3: TGTGCCAGCCGTGGGGCCGGGACAGGGTCCTACGAGCAGTACTTC. Its protein is CASRGAGTGSYEQYF.

The chain links TRBV30 to TRBJ2-7, with TRBD1 matching over 8 bases. V gave up 5 bases and J gave up 3 bases; unmatched junction bases: 3. The CDR3 spans 12 residues. The V gene's germline CDR1 is GTSNPN and CDR2 SVGIG (reference sequence). The CDR3 DNA reads as TGTGCCTGGGGACAGGGTCACTACGAGCAGTACTTC. It specifies CAWGQGHYEQYF.

V and J are TRBV7-2 and TRBJ2-3; 13 nucleotides align to TRBD2. CDR3 length equals 16 residues. Unmatched junction bases numbered 5, after V lost 6 bases and J lost 2 bases. The germline CDR1 and CDR2 sequences are SGHTA and FQGNSA. Here the CDR3 DNA reads TGTGCCAGCAGTTCGGGACTAGCGGGACTCACAGATACGCAGTATTTT. Translated: CASSSGLAGLTDTQYF.

The CDR3 DNA follows: TGTGCCTGGAGTGACCCCCCGGATTCGGGCCGGGGGTTCGGCACTGAAGCTTTCTTT. Residues: CAWSDPPDSGRGFGTEAFF. This rearrangement joins TRBV30 to TRBJ1-1, with D tentatively TRBD1 (5 bases). This CDR3 spans 19 amino acids. Between the trimmed V and J ends, which lost 1 base and 4 bases, there was a span of 28 bases. Germline CDR1 reads GTSNPN; CDR2 reads SVGIG (reference sequence).